This T cell receptor beta chain was captured in a study of CD8 T cells in ankylosing spondylitis. V shed 2 bases and J 4 bases; nucleotides not matched to a gene: 14. This CDR3 is built from 18 residues. A few counts support this clonotype. Its antigen is unidentified. Study findings and constraints: Disease-associated clones were reportedly significantly overrepresented in matched ankylosing spondylitis synovial fluid. Seemingly distinctive of ankylosing spondylitis blood was a TCR beta motif formed by eight highly homologous variants.

With molecular barcodes, quantitative 5'-RACE was used to make the TCR beta libraries. MiXCR, run by TCRdb on the 5' RACE reads, gives a single entry per CDR3 protein. The sample lists about 150,000 distinct CDR3 sequences; 40% to 50% were seen once. The chain recombines TRBV12-3 or TRBV12-4 with TRBJ2-3; TRBD1 matches 8 bases. This receptor was identified in a male donor with ankylosing spondylitis. The sequenced sample was synovial fluid, either unsorted or a sorted T cell fraction (not recorded which). The CDR3: CASSLPSGVRGRPDTQYF. In nucleotides, the CDR3 is TGTGCCAGCAGTTTACCCTCGGGTGTCAGGGGGCGCCCAGATACGCAGTATTTT.